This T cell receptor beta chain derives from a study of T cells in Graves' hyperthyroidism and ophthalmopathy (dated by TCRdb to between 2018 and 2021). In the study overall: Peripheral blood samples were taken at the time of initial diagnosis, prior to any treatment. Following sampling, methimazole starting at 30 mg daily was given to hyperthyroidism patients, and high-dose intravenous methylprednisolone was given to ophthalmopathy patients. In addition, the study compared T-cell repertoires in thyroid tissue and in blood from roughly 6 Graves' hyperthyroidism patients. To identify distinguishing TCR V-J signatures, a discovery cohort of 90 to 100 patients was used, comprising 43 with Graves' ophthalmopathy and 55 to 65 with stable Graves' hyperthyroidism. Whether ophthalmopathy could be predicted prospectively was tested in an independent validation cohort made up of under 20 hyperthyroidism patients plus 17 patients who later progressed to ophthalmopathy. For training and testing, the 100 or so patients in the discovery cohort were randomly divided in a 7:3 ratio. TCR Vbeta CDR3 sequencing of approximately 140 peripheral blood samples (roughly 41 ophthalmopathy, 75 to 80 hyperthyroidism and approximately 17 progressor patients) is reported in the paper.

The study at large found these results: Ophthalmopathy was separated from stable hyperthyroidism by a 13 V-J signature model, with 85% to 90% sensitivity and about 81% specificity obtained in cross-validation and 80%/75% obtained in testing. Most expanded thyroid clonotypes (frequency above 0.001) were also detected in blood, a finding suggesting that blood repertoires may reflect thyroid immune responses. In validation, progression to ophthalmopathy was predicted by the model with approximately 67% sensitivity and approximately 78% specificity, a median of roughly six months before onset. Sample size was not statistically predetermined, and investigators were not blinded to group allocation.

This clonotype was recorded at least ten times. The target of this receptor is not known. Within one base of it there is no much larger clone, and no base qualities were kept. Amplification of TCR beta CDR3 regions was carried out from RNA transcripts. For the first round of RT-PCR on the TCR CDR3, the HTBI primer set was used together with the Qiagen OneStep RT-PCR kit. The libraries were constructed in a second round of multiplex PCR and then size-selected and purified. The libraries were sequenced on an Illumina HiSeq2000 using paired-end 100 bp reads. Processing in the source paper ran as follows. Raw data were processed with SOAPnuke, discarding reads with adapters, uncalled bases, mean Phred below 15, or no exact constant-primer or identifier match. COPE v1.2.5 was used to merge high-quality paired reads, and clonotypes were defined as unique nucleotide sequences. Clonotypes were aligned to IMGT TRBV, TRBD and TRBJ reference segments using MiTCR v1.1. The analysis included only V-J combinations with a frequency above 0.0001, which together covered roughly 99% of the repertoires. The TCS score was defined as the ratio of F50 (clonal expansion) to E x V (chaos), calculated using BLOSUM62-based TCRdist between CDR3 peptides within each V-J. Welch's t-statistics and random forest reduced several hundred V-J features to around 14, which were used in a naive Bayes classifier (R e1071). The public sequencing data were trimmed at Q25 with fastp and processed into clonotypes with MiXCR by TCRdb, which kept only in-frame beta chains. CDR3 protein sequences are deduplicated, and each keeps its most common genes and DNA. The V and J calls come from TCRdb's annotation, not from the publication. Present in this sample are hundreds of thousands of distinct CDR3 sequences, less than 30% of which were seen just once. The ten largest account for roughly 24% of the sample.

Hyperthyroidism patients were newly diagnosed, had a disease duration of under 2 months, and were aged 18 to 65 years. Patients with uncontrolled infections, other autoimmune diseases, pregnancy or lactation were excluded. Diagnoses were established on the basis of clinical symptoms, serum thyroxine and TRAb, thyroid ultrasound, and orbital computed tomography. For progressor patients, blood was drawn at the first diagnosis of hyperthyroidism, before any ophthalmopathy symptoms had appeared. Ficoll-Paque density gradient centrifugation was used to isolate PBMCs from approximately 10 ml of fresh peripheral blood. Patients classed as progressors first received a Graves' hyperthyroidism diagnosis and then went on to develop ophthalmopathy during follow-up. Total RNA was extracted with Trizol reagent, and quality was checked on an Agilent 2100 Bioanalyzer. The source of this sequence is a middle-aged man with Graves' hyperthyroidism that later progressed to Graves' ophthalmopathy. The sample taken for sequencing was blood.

The CDR3 region: CSAGTSGSVENIQYF. The base sequence is TGCAGTGCTGGGACTAGCGGGAGCGTGGAGAACATTCAGTACTTC. The chain is assembled from TRBV20-1 and TRBJ2-4; 14 of the junction bases match TRBD2. The CDR3 holds 15 amino acids from the cysteine to the phenylalanine. CDR3 DNA is the only sequence kept; it has 45 bases, read in frame from the first base. Clipping removes 5 bases from V and 7 bases from J, with 7 as the unmatched junction base count. CDR1 DFQATT and CDR2 SNEGSKA are derived from the germline V gene (reference sequence).